This TCR beta chain was recorded in a study of blood T cell repertoires in COVID-19. Assay used: immunoSEQ multiplex PCR; TCRdb lists only in-frame clones, some missing. The repertoire holds fewer than 250,000 clones, with 86% as singletons. Germline V gene sequence: CDR1 LNHDA, CDR2 SQIVND (reference sequence). V was cut by 1 base and J by 6 bases, with 9 bases left in between. This CDR3 is built from 13 residues. Sequenced sample: PBMCs or T cells enriched from blood (not recorded which). The rearrangement links TRBV19 to TRBJ1-2; D may be TRBD1 (6 bases). The TCR sequence derives from a woman aged 40 to 50 in a cohort exposed to, infected with or recovered from COVID-19 (not recorded which). The CDR3 coding sequence is TGTGCCAGTAGTATAGTGGCAGGGGATGGCTACACCTTC. This codes for CASSIVAGDGYTF.